The sequence of this TCR beta chain was determined in a study of beta chain features in type 1 diabetes (dated by TCRdb to the late 2010s). For context, the study as a whole: No differences in mean age, gender distribution, total cell number or subset yield were found between patients and healthy donors. A total of 90 million to 130 million sorted cells were examined across all samples, and a strong correlation was observed between cell number per subset and RNA yield. The study compared the TCRB repertoires of sorted circulating CD4+ T cell subsets in recently diagnosed type 1 diabetes patients with those in matched healthy donors. Naive and central memory subsets were obtained from all 30 or so donors, but regulatory and stem cell-like memory subsets were isolated from only 8 patients and roughly eight healthy donors.

Overall study outcomes, separate from this receptor: Because cDNA was sequenced instead of genomic DNA, highly expressing activated cells could be over-represented, though the groups showed no difference in activation or CD3 levels. Shorter templates might have been favored by PCR, but patient and control samples were amplified and corrected together, so both groups would have been affected equally by any skew. Because small numbers of individuals were included in the HLA sub-analyses, any influence of HLA type on TCRB rearrangement was left unresolved. Type 1 diabetes patients showed a moderate but significant shortening of TCRB CDR3 length in all four CD4+ subsets. At VDJ recombination sites, patients with type 1 diabetes made fewer insertions and deleted more nucleotides, a pattern implying thymic rearrangement abnormalities. The naive, central memory and regulatory TCRB repertoires appeared to resemble one another more closely among patients than among healthy donors.

This clone was counted at least ten times. Which antigen it targets is not known. There are no base qualities to consult, and no much larger clone falls within one base. All of the isolated RNA was reverse transcribed with the High Capacity cDNA Reverse Transcription Kit, so expressed TCRB transcripts were sequenced. Deep immunoSEQ sequencing was applied to naive, central memory and regulatory T cell samples, giving an average of roughly 3.5 million total reads per sample. Sorted cells were lysed in RLT buffer, and RNA was extracted using DNase-treated RNeasy Micro or Mini kits according to cell number. To prevent cross-contamination, every cell subset was processed on its own, while patient and healthy donor samples were processed together. The immunoSEQ multiplex PCR was used to amplify TCRB sequences from cDNA, generating 87-bp fragments that spanned the CDR3 region. Sequencing of the amplicons was done on the Illumina HiSeq platform. The published analysis was carried out like this. Synthetic template baselines were used to correct PCR bias computationally, reads within Hamming distance 2 were collapsed, and singletons that could not be merged were discarded. By aligning reads against IMGT, V, D and J genes, CDR3 length, and insertions or deletions at six rearrangement sites were assigned. Within each subset, clonotype counts were normalized to sorted cell number, after which true diversity and Gini coefficients were computed with the tcR R package. The overlap coefficient, calculated on TCRB nucleotide sequences, was used to measure repertoire sharing. Entries here come from immuneACCESS through TCRdb and include only in-frame sequences with V and J called. Some clones fail to appear in such tables; in the studies checked, an unresolved V gene covers under half of the shortfall, and the cause of the remainder is unknown. V and J calls and clone size are as listed in that table; D and trimming were resolved from the DNA. For this sample the table gives nearly 350,000 clones, of which around 9.3% were detected only once. Of the sample, 1% falls within the top ten clones.

From each donor, a single peripheral blood sample of roughly 0.11 L on average was drawn into heparinised tubes. Using a panel that included CD45RO, CCR7, CD25, CD127, CD95 and CD27, naive, central memory, regulatory and stem cell-like memory CD4+ T cells were sorted on a BD FACSAria II. Purity was above 95% for every sorted population. Right away, PBMCs were isolated by Lymphoprep density gradient centrifugation and were stained directly, with no culture step. To minimize batch effects, samples were stained and sorted in pairs, one healthy donor with one patient per experiment. The CDR3 contains 13 residues, cysteine and phenylalanine counted. CDR3 DNA only is kept here, 39 bases in frame from base 1. The CDR1 and CDR2 encoded by the germline V gene (reference sequence) are MNHNY and SVGAGI. V and J lose 8 bases and 4 bases, and a span of 14 bases separates them.

The chain couples TRBV6-6 to TRBJ1-2, with the D gene too uncertain to name. The receptor was derived from a man under 40 with type 1 diabetes. The source material was central memory CD4+ T cells from blood. DNA sequence: TGTGCCAGCTACCTCCAAGAAGTCTATGGCTACACCTTC. Its translation is CASYLQEVYGYTF.